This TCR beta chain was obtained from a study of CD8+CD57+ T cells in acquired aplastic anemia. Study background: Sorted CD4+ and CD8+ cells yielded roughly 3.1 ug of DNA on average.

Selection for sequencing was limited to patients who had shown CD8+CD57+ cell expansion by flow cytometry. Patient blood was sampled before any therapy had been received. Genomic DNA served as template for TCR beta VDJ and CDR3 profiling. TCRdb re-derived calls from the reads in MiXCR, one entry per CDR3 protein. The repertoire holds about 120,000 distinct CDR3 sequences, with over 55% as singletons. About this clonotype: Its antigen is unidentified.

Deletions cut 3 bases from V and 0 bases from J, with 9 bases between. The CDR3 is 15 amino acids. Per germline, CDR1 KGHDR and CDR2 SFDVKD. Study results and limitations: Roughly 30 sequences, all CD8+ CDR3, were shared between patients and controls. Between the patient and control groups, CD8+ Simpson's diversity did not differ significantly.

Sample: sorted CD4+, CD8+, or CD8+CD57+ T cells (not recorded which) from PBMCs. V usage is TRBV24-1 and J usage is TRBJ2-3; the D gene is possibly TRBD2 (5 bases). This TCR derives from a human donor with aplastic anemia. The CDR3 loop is CATSDDSVSTDTQYF. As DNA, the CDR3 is TGTGCCACCAGTGATGATAGCGTAAGCACAGATACGCAGTATTTT.